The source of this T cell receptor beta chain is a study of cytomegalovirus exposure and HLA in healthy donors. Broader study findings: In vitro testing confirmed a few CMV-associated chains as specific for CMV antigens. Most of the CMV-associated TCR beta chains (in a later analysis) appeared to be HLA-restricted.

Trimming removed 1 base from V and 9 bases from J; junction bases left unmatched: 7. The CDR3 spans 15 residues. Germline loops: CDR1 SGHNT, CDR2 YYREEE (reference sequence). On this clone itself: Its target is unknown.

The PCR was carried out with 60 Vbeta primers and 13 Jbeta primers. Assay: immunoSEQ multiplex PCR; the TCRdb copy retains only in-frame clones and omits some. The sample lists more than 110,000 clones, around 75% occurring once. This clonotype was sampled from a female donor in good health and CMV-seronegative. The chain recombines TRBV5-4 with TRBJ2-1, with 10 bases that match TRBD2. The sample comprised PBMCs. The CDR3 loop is CASSLTSGEAVEQFF. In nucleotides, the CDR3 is TGTGCCAGCAGCTTGACTAGCGGGGAAGCGGTTGAGCAGTTCTTC.